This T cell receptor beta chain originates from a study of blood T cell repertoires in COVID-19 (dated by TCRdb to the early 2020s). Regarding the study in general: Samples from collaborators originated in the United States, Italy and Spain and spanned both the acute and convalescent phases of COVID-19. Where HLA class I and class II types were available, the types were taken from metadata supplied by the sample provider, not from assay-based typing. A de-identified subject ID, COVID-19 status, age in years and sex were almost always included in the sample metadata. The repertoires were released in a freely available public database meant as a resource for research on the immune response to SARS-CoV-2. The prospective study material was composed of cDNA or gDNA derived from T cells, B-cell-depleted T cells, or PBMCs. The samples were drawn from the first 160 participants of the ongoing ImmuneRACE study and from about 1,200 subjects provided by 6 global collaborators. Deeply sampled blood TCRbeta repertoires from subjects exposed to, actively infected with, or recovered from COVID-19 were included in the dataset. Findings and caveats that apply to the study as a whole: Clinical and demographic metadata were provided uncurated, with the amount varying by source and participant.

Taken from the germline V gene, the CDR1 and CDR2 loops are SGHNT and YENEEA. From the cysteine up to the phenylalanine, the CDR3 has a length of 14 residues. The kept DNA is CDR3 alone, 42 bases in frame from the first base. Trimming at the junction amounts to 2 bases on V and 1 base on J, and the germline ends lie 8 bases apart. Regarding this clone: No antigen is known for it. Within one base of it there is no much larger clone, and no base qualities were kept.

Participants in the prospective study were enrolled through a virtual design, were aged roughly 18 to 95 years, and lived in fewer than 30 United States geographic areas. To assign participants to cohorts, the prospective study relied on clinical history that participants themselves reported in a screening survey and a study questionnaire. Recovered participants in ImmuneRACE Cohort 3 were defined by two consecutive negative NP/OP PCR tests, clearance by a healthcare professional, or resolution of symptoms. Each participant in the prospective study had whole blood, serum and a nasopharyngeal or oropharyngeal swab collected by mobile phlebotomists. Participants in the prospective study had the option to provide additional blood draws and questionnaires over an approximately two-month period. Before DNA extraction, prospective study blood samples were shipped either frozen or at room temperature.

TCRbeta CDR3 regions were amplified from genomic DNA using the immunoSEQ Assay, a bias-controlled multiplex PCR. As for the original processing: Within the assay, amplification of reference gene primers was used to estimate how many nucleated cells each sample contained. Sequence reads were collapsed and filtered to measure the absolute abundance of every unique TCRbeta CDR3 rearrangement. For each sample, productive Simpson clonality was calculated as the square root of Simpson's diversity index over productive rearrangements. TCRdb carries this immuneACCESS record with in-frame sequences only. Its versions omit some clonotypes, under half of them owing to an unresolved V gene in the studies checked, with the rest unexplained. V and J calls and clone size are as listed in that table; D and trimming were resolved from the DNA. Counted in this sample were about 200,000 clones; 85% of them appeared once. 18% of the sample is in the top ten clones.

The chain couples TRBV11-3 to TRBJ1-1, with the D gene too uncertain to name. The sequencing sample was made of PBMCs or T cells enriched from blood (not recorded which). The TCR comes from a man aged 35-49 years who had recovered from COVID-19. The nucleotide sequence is TGTGCCAGCAGCTTAAACAACAAGAACACTGAAGCTTTCTTT. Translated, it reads CASSLNNKNTEAFF.